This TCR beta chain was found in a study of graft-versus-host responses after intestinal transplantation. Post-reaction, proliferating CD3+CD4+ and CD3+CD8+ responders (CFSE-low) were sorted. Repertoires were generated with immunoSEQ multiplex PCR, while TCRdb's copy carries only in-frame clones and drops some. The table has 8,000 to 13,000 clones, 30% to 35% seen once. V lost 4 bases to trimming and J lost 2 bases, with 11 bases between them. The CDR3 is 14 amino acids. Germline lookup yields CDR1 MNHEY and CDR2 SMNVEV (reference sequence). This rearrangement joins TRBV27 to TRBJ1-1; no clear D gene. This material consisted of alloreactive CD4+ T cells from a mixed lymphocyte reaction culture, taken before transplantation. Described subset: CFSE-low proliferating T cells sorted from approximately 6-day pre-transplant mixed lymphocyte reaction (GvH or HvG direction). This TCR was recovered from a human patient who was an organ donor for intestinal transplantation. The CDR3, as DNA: TGTGCCAGCAGTTCAGGACTGAGAAACACTGAAGCTTTCTTT. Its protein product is CASSSGLRNTEAFF.